This TCR beta chain was sequenced in a study of early T cells in non-severe SARS-CoV-2 infection. Study summary: From unsorted whole blood, bulk RNA was sequenced, and the chains remained unpaired.

Losses at the gene ends were 5 bases for V and 3 bases for J; bases not matched to a gene: 10. The CDR3 totals 15 residues. Looked up from germline, CDR1 is SGHVS and CDR2 is FQNEAQ. This clonotype has a count of ten or more. Each cDNA molecule carried a unique molecular identifier. TCRdb reprocessed the 5' RACE reads with MiXCR, giving one entry per CDR3 protein. This sample has about 70,000 distinct CDR3 sequences, with 5% found just once. This chain joins TRBV7-8 and TRBJ2-7, with 7 bases aligning to TRBD2. The sequence was obtained from an adult who was a healthcare worker with PCR-confirmed SARS-CoV-2 infection or an uninfected control (not recorded which). The sequenced sample was whole blood, obtained at baseline. As DNA, the CDR3 is TGTGCCAGCAGCCCATGGAGGGAGCGGGACTACGAGCAGTACTTC. This gives the protein CASSPWRERDYEQYF.